This T cell receptor (beta chain) was sequenced during a study of CD8 T cells in Susac syndrome. Concerning this clonotype: Its target is not known.

The V segment lost 6 bases and the J segment 6 bases; nucleotides outside the gene matches: 16. This CDR3 has 17 residues. Germline lookup yields CDR1 SNHLY and CDR2 FYNNEI. Findings of the study overall: It was acknowledged in the study that its TCR sequencing and HLA analysis involved a relatively small number of individuals.

Sequencing targeted TCR beta in blood CD8+ and CD4+ T cells. Negative isolation yielded CD4+ and CD8+ T cells, and FACS enriched TEMRA cells. RNA in amounts of roughly 0.5 to 1 ug was reverse transcribed with random hexamers. Multiplex immunoSEQ PCR targeted 54 Vbeta and 13 Jbeta TCR beta segments. TCRdb re-called the immunoSEQ multiplex PCR reads through MiXCR, storing one row per CDR3 protein. This table holds more than 250,000 distinct CDR3 sequences, 92% found once. The chain combines TRBV2 with TRBJ1-4; 7 bases align to TRBD1. The sequence came from a human donor with multiple sclerosis. Source material: CD4+ T cells from PBMCs. Here the CDR3 reads CASRKTGSARSYEKLFF. In DNA, the CDR3 is TGTGCCAGCAGGAAGACAGGGTCGGCCCGGTCCTATGAAAAACTGTTTTTT.